Reported below is one T cell receptor (beta chain). Clones were sequenced by immunoSEQ multiplex PCR, and TCRdb holds only the in-frame ones, with some missing. Of 90,000 to 120,000 clones in the sample, about 85% were seen once. Unmatched junction bases numbered 6, after V lost 11 bases and J lost 5 bases. The CDR3 extends over 13 amino acids. Germline values: CDR1 MNHNS, CDR2 SASEGT. This sample was included in a study of PD-L1 blockade in urothelial cancer. The sample consisted of PBMCs, taken around atezolizumab (anti-PD-L1) treatment. This sequence originates from a man between 45 and 60 years old with urothelial cancer. The chain has TRBV6-1 and TRBJ2-2; 9 nucleotides line up with TRBD1. Here the CDR3 DNA reads TGTGCCGGGACAGGGCCGTGGACCGGGGAGCTGTTTTTT. Protein: CAGTGPWTGELFF.